This T cell receptor beta chain is drawn from a study of cytomegalovirus exposure and HLA in healthy donors. General observations from the study: Beyond CMV serostatus, there was no information to go on about immune exposure.

A multiplex PCR was run with 60 Vbeta primers and 13 Jbeta primers. Only in-frame clones appear in the TCRdb table, and some are missing; sequencing was by immunoSEQ multiplex PCR. This repertoire shows 100,000 to 150,000 clones, 70% to 85% found once; its top ten account for 2.6%. V lost 0 bases and J 2 bases, leaving 11 bases between the germline ends. This CDR3 is built from 15 residues. CDR1 SGHKS and CDR2 YYEKEE come from the germline V gene (reference sequence). This clone turned up a few times. Its cognate antigen is unknown. The sequencing sample was made of PBMCs. This TCR was recovered from a woman aged 60-75 years in good health and CMV-seropositive. This rearrangement joins TRBV5-5 to TRBJ1-1; no clear D. Written as DNA, the CDR3 is TGTGCCAGCAGCTTGGGTCTTCCGGGAAACACTGAAGCTTTCTTT. Translated, it gives CASSLGLPGNTEAFF.